This T cell receptor (beta chain) derives from a study of blood T cell repertoires in COVID-19. Study in general: Sites in the United States, Italy and Spain provided acute and convalescent COVID-19 samples.

This CDR3 has 15 amino acids. Trimming removed 5 bases from V and 1 base from J, with 15 bases in between. CDR1 and CDR2 from the germline V gene are SGHKS and YYEKEE (reference sequence). Only in-frame clones appear in the TCRdb table, and some are missing; sequencing was by immunoSEQ multiplex PCR. The sample lists 280,000 or so clones, around 91% seen once, with less than 2% in the top ten. The material sequenced was PBMCs or T cells enriched from blood (not recorded which). This clonotype was obtained from a woman aged 18 to 35 with acute COVID-19. The V call is TRBV5-5, the J call TRBJ1-2; a weak D match, TRBD1 (5 bases). CDR3 in amino acids: CASSSYRWDNYGYTF. Here the CDR3 DNA reads TGTGCCAGCAGTTCGTACAGGTGGGATAACTATGGCTACACCTTC.